The 6 T cell receptor beta chains in this list originate from one sample, sequenced in a study of cytomegalovirus exposure and HLA in healthy donors. The PCR was carried out with 60 Vbeta primers and 13 Jbeta primers. Some clones are missing from TCRdb's copy, which holds only in-frame ones; the method was immunoSEQ multiplex PCR. Counted here are some 120,000 clones, roughly 9% occurring once; the ten biggest clones make up about 6.6%. Material: PBMCs. The receptors stem from a woman in her thirties or forties in good health and CMV-seropositive.

This clone has just a few counts. The genes are TRBV18 and TRBJ2-7; possible D gene TRBD2, 7 bases. Trimming removed 6 bases from V and 7 bases from J, with 16 bases in between. Germline CDR1 reads KGHSH; CDR2 reads LQKENI. The CDR3 extends over 13 amino acids. The CDR3 DNA reads as TGTGCCAGCTCCCCTGGGGGGGCGCCTGAGCAGTACTTC. It translates to CASSPGGAPEQYF.

This clone was seen only a few times. The J gene is TRBJ1-1, the V gene TRBV10-3; TRBD1 matches 9 bases. The CDR3 has 13 residues. Germline V lookup: CDR1 ENHRY, CDR2 SYGVKD. The trim removed 6 bases at V and 6 bases at J, leaving 5 bases unmatched. The CDR3, as DNA: TGTGCCATCAGCTACAGGGGGCTGGCTGAAGCTTTCTTT. Its translation is CAISYRGLAEAFF.

The sample holds a few counts of this clone. The chain uses TRBV5-1 and TRBJ2-5, with 7 positions matching TRBD2. Per germline, CDR1 SGHRS and CDR2 YFSETQ. J gave up 3 bases and V 4 bases, and 6 bases lay outside the gene matches. The CDR3 sequence is 14 residues long. The CDR3 DNA follows: TGCGCCAGCAGCCTCGTGGCGGGGGAAGAGACCCAGTACTTC. Residues: CASSLVAGEETQYF.

In regard to this clone: Other DNA sequences of this sample code for an identical CDR3. The chain links TRBV29-1 to TRBJ1-2, with 10 bases fitting TRBD1. The germline V gene encodes CDR1 SQVTM and CDR2 ANQGSEA. V lost 7 bases and J lost 8; bases outside the gene matches: 10. The CDR3 has 13 amino acids. CDR3 residues: CSAARQGAKGYTF. The CDR3 DNA reads as TGCAGCGCAGCCAGACAGGGGGCAAAGGGCTACACCTTC.

The sample holds a few counts of this clone. This sequence joins TRBV28 and TRBJ1-2; D uncertain. Per germline, CDR1 MDHEN and CDR2 SYDVKM. The CDR3 totals 15 residues. Trimming stripped 4 bases from V and 2 bases from J, with 14 bases between. In DNA form, the CDR3 reads TGTGCCAGCAGTTCCCCACAGACATCAAACTATGGCTACACCTTC. It specifies CASSSPQTSNYGYTF.

The V gene is TRBV5-1, the J gene TRBJ1-6; 8 nucleotides align to TRBD1. The CDR3 runs 15 residues. Germline CDR1 SGHRS, CDR2 YFSETQ. The J segment lost 7 bases and the V segment lost 3 bases, leaving 6 bases of the junction unmatched. CDR3 sequence: CASSYDRGGNSPLHF. DNA for the CDR3: TGCGCCAGCAGCTACGACAGGGGCGGGAATTCACCCCTCCACTTT.